A single T cell receptor beta chain is shown here with its context. What it recognizes is unknown. Constant-region reverse primers amplified full-length variable regions, followed by semi-nested Nested Universal Primer A PCR. TCRdb called the 5' RACE reads again in MiXCR, with one record for every CDR3 protein. The data contain nearly 55,000 distinct CDR3 sequences, approximately 25% of them seen just once; the ten biggest clones take up 3.2%. General study results and limits: Tumor memory CD4+ T cell TCR gene usage was found to cluster with blood and lymph node memory CD4+ cells and with lymph node naive CD4+ cells. Greatest tumor Treg TCR overlap was with tumor naive CD4+ cells.

Naive CD4+ T cells were purified with Tregs depleted by CD25. V was clipped by 0 bases and J by 3 bases, with 16 bases between them. CDR3 length equals 18 residues. CDR1 is SGHKS and CDR2 is YYEKEE in the germline V gene (reference sequence). The source of this sequence is a female donor with breast cancer. The chain combines TRBV5-5 with TRBJ2-6; possibly TRBD1 for D (5 bases). The sample comprised tumor-infiltrating naive CD4+ T cells sorted from the breast tumor. The subset here: naive CD4+ T cells, CD4+CD45RA+CD25-. The CDR3 reads CASSLVDRFAVGANVLTF. The CDR3 DNA is TGTGCCAGCAGCTTGGTCGACAGATTTGCTGTTGGGGCCAACGTCCTGACTTTC.